This is a list of T cell receptor beta chains from one sample in a study of tumor-infiltrating lymphocytes in primary liver carcinoma. TCRdb re-analysed the multiplex PCR reads in MiXCR, keeping a single row per CDR3 protein. This table holds 300,000 to 350,000 distinct CDR3 sequences, about 65% found once. Sequencing was carried out using peripheral blood. Every receptor here comes from a man aged 35-49 years with primary liver carcinoma and hepatitis B virus infection. CDR3s leave out the opening cysteine and the closing phenylalanine or tryptophan. Expanded clones get a size class; other rows say once, few or many, or leave the size out.

abundance: -; j_gene: TRBJ2-1; v_gene: TRBV7-9; CDR3aa: ASSPRPLTSGVNEQF
abundance: many; j_gene: TRBJ2-3; v_gene: TRBV11-2; CDR3aa: ASSLGDSTDTQY
abundance: many; j_gene: TRBJ2-2; v_gene: TRBV12-3/TRBV12-4; CDR3aa: ATVPGRTGELF
abundance: -; j_gene: TRBJ2-7; v_gene: TRBV6-5; CDR3aa: ASSWTASSYGQY
abundance: -; j_gene: TRBJ2-1; v_gene: TRBV11-2; CDR3aa: ASSLRATGTEQF
abundance: many; j_gene: TRBJ2-5; v_gene: TRBV6-2/TRBV6-3; CDR3aa: ASSYSGLAETQY
abundance: -; j_gene: TRBJ2-7; v_gene: TRBV6-1; CDR3aa: ASSESSGTEGEQY
abundance: few; j_gene: TRBJ1-5; v_gene: TRBV5-5; CDR3aa: ASSFFEGGSNQPQH
abundance: -; j_gene: TRBJ2-5; v_gene: TRBV11-2; CDR3aa: TSSLNSGRAEETQY
abundance: few; j_gene: TRBJ2-6; v_gene: TRBV30; CDR3aa: ARTKRGTGANVLT
abundance: -; j_gene: TRBJ2-5; v_gene: TRBV6-5; CDR3aa: ASRRLAGGETQY
abundance: many; j_gene: TRBJ1-2; v_gene: TRBV12-5; CDR3aa: ASGLVRGRHYGYT
abundance: many; j_gene: TRBJ2-7; v_gene: TRBV6-2/TRBV6-3; CDR3aa: ASSPPRTSGRAGLVYEQY
abundance: -; j_gene: TRBJ2-2; v_gene: TRBV2; CDR3aa: ASSPLSGSSELF
abundance: -; j_gene: TRBJ2-3; v_gene: TRBV6-1; CDR3aa: ASSEPGEADTQY
abundance: -; j_gene: TRBJ2-3; v_gene: TRBV6-1; CDR3aa: VSSGLRVRDTQY
abundance: -; j_gene: TRBJ2-2; v_gene: TRBV28; CDR3aa: ASSSKLEELF
abundance: many; j_gene: TRBJ2-1; v_gene: TRBV10-3; CDR3aa: AISSKTDYNEQF
abundance: many; j_gene: TRBJ2-7; v_gene: TRBV11-3; CDR3aa: ASSYPLASSYEQY
abundance: -; j_gene: TRBJ2-7; v_gene: TRBV6-6; CDR3aa: ASSDLLIDRRGPVEKVHEQY
abundance: -; j_gene: TRBJ1-1; v_gene: TRBV20-1; CDR3aa: SARGGGNTEAF
abundance: many; j_gene: TRBJ2-3; v_gene: TRBV28; CDR3aa: ASSLWAGIPADTQY
abundance: many; j_gene: TRBJ2-5; v_gene: TRBV4-3; CDR3aa: ASSQEWREYQETQY
abundance: -; j_gene: TRBJ2-7; v_gene: TRBV11-2; CDR3aa: VSSLEPIVLEQY
abundance: -; j_gene: TRBJ2-1; v_gene: TRBV6-5; CDR3aa: ASGKQGAESPYNGQF
abundance: -; j_gene: TRBJ2-1; v_gene: TRBV11-2; CDR3aa: ASSLGAVLVINEHF
abundance: -; j_gene: TRBJ2-1; v_gene: TRBV11-2; CDR3aa: ASSLRDYTNKQF
abundance: many; j_gene: TRBJ2-7; v_gene: TRBV11-2; CDR3aa: ASSPGLAATYEQY